Below, 21 T cell receptor beta chains from the same sample are listed, as sequenced in a study of cytomegalovirus exposure and HLA in healthy donors. The PCR made use of 60 Vbeta and 13 Jbeta primers. Sequencing used immunoSEQ multiplex PCR; TCRdb keeps in-frame clones, though not all of them. The sample lists 150,000 or so clones; 65% to 70% were seen once. Sequencing was performed on PBMCs. The receptors here all came from a man younger than 40 in good health and CMV-seropositive.

The chain uses TRBV19 and TRBJ2-1, with D uncertain. Germline V gene data show CDR1 as LNHDA and CDR2 as SQIVND (reference sequence). With 6 bases removed from V and 8 bases from J, the gap between germline ends came to 14 bases. CDR3 length: 13 amino acids. This CDR3 is CASRLSGGDEQFF. CDR3 bases: TGTGCCAGTAGGCTATCCGGCGGCGATGAGCAGTTCTTC.

This clone came up once. The CDR3 is CASSGTSGSAYEQYF. In nucleotides, the CDR3 is TGCGCCAGCAGCGGGACTAGCGGGAGCGCGTACGAGCAGTACTTC. V is TRBV10-1 and J is TRBJ2-7; 14 positions agree with TRBD2. Germline V gene lookup returns CDR1 WNHNN and CDR2 SYGVQD (reference sequence). The CDR3 has 15 residues. Unmatched junction bases numbered 5, after V lost 6 bases and J lost 4 bases.

This clone has more than one count but fewer than ten. The rearrangement links TRBV18 to TRBJ1-1, with TRBD1 as a possible D gene (6 bases). Per the germline V gene, CDR1 is KGHSH and CDR2 is LQKENI. This CDR3 comprises 13 residues. The germline V and J ends were trimmed by 5 bases and 1 base, with 8 bases remaining between them. CDR3 bases: TGTGCCAGCTCAGGACAGAAGAACACTGAAGCTTTCTTT. As protein: CASSGQKNTEAFF.

This clone was counted only a few times. The genes are TRBV5-1 and TRBJ1-4; D is ambiguous. There are 12 residues in the CDR3. Germline V gene sequence: CDR1 SGHRS, CDR2 YFSETQ. Trimming removed 5 bases at V and 4 bases at J, with 6 bases between. For the CDR3, the DNA is TGCGCCAGCAGTATCAGTAATGAAAAACTGTTTTTT. Translated, it gives CASSISNEKLFF.

The chain combines TRBV10-1 with TRBJ2-7; no clear D. Trimming removed 5 bases at V and 6 bases at J, with 14 bases between. The germline V gene encodes CDR1 WNHNN and CDR2 SYGVQD (reference sequence). This CDR3 is 13 amino acids long. The CDR3 coding sequence is TGCGCCAGCAGTCGTGCAGAGGTAGGCGAGCAGTACTTC. Protein product: CASSRAEVGEQYF.

The chain links TRBV6-1 to TRBJ2-7; weak D call: TRBD1 (5 bases). Per the germline V gene, CDR1 is MNHNS and CDR2 is SASEGT. The CDR3 sequence is 17 residues long. Trimming took 1 base from V and 3 from J, leaving 19 bases between them. The CDR3 region is CASSEGRVIGPYYEQYF. The CDR3 DNA reads as TGTGCCAGCAGTGAAGGCAGGGTAATAGGGCCTTACTACGAGCAGTACTTC.

This clone was counted a single time. The V and J genes are TRBV19 and TRBJ2-3, with D unresolved. The CDR3 runs to 12 residues. Deletions cut 6 bases from V and 4 bases from J, with 8 bases between. Germline CDR1 LNHDA, CDR2 SQIVND (reference sequence). The CDR3 DNA follows: TGTGCCAGTAGCCTCCGGGCAGATACGCAGTATTTT. Translating gives CASSLRADTQYF.

This chain uses TRBV15 with TRBJ2-3; D call uncertain. Germline assignment: CDR1 LNHNV and CDR2 YYDKDF (reference sequence). The CDR3 spans 15 residues. The V and J ends lost 0 bases and 4 bases respectively, with 11 bases between them. The chain's CDR3 is CATSRDVAVSDTQYF. DNA for the CDR3: TGTGCCACCAGCAGAGATGTGGCAGTTTCAGATACGCAGTATTTT.

The chain links TRBV5-6 to TRBJ1-6; D perhaps matches TRBD1 (6 bases). Germline V gene sequence: CDR1 SGHDT, CDR2 YYEEEE. The ends were cut back, 0 bases at V and 10 bases at J, with 14 bases in the middle. This CDR3 region has 15 residues. The CDR3 coding sequence is TGTGCCAGCAGCTTGGGCGGGGGCCAGAGGTCACCCCTCCACTTT. It is translated as CASSLGGGQRSPLHF.

This sequence joins TRBV19 and TRBJ2-7, with D uncertain. Trimming removed 6 bases at V and 5 bases at J, with 17 bases between. CDR3 length: 14 residues. CDR1 is LNHDA and CDR2 is SQIVND in the germline V gene (reference sequence). CDR3 nucleotide sequence: TGTGCCAGTAGCCCGGGTCCCATGACCGACGAGCAGTACTTC. Protein: CASSPGPMTDEQYF.

The rearrangement joins TRBV2 to TRBJ1-5, with D tentatively TRBD1 (5 bases). Germline V CDR1 and CDR2: SNHLY, FYNNEI. The CDR3 has 12 amino acids. V was trimmed by 8 bases and J by 3 bases, leaving 8 bases between them. Here the CDR3 reads CASDSINQPQHF. The CDR3 bases are TGTGCCAGCGACAGCATCAATCAGCCCCAGCATTTT.

The chain combines TRBV11-3 with TRBJ2-7, with TRBD2 identical over 7 bases. The length of the CDR3 is 15 residues. From germline, CDR1 is SGHNT and CDR2 YENEEA. Losses at the gene ends were 5 bases for V and 5 bases for J; bases not matched to a gene: 12. CDR3 amino acids: CASSTTSAGRNEQYF. Written as DNA, the CDR3 is TGTGCCAGCAGCACGACTTCAGCGGGAAGGAACGAGCAGTACTTC.

The genes are TRBV19 and TRBJ2-7; 8 positions agree with TRBD1. V was clipped by 6 bases and J by 7 bases; unmatched bases: 11. Germline CDR1 reads LNHDA; CDR2 reads SQIVND (reference sequence). This CDR3 contains 14 residues. DNA for the CDR3: TGTGCCAGTAGGCCGGGACAGGAGGGTCTAGAGCAGTACTTC. Protein sequence: CASRPGQEGLEQYF.

The genes are TRBV13 and TRBJ2-3; 8 positions match TRBD2. The CDR3 is made up of 20 amino acids. Germline-derived CDR1 and CDR2 are PRHDT and FYEKMQ (reference sequence). The V gene end was trimmed by 5 bases and the J gene end by 1 base; junction bases not matched to a gene: 20. CDR3 residues: CASSAGGTAGGVEGTDTQYF. CDR3 DNA: TGTGCCAGCAGCGCCGGCGGGACTGCGGGAGGTGTAGAGGGCACAGATACGCAGTATTTT.

This clone was counted only a few times. The chain uses TRBV7-8 and TRBJ1-1; D not resolved. The CDR3 extends over 12 amino acids. Germline V gives CDR1 SGHVS, CDR2 FQNEAQ. Trimming took 4 bases from V and 3 from J, leaving 6 bases between them. CDR3 nucleotides: TGTGCCAGCAGCTCCGGTTACACTGAAGCTTTCTTT. Translation gives CASSSGYTEAFF.

This chain uses TRBV6-5 with TRBJ1-1; D may be TRBD1 (5 bases). V shed 2 bases and J shed 3 bases, with 10 bases lying between them. Germline loops: CDR1 MNHEY, CDR2 SVGAGI. The CDR3 has 14 amino acids. CDR3 nucleotides: TGTGCCAGCAGTTACGAAGGGGACTACACTGAAGCTTTCTTT. Amino acids: CASSYEGDYTEAFF.

V gene TRBV7-9 combines with J gene TRBJ2-7, with 8 nucleotides matching TRBD1. CDR3 length: 15 amino acids. Germline-derived CDR1 and CDR2 are SEHNR and FQNEAQ (reference sequence). V shed 0 bases and J 4 bases; nucleotides not matched to a gene: 5. This CDR3 is CASSLAPGGPYEQYF. The DNA for the CDR3 is TGTGCCAGCAGCTTAGCACCAGGGGGCCCGTACGAGCAGTACTTC.

The V gene is TRBV10-2, the J gene TRBJ2-3; TRBD2 might be the D (5 bases). Germline CDR1 and CDR2: WSHSY and SAAADI. Trimming stripped 8 bases from V and 0 bases from J, with 15 bases between. This CDR3 is built from 15 residues. The CDR3: CASGRGGLSTDTQYF. CDR3 DNA sequence: TGCGCCAGCGGCCGCGGCGGACTTAGCACAGATACGCAGTATTTT.

The chain combines TRBV18 with TRBJ1-5, with 8 bases identical to TRBD1. The germline CDR1 and CDR2 sequences are KGHSH and LQKENI. This CDR3 is built from 14 residues. Trimming at V came to 4 bases and at J to 7 bases, leaving 6 bases not matched to a gene. This CDR3 reads CASSLQGGKQPQHF. CDR3 DNA: TGTGCCAGCTCACTACAGGGGGGGAAACAGCCCCAGCATTTT.

The chain combines TRBV28 with TRBJ1-2; 7 bases map to TRBD1. This CDR3 region has 16 residues. V lost 5 bases to trimming and J lost 3 bases; unmatched junction nucleotides: 12. Germline V lookup: CDR1 MDHEN, CDR2 SYDVKM. The CDR3 DNA sequence: TGTGCCAGCAGTACCACCGGGACAGTCAACTACTATGGCTACACCTTC. This encodes CASSTTGTVNYYGYTF.

CDR3 in amino acids: CAWSSGAGEKLFF. DNA for the CDR3: TGTGCCTGGAGTTCAGGGGCTGGAGAAAAACTGTTTTTT. V is TRBV30 and J is TRBJ1-4; D is perhaps TRBD1 (6 bases). Trimming took off 2 bases at V and 8 bases at J, with 12 bases between the two ends. In germline, CDR1 is GTSNPN, CDR2 SVGIG (reference sequence). This CDR3 region has 13 residues.